This T cell receptor (beta chain) appears in the sequencing data of a study of PD-1 blockade in classical Hodgkin lymphoma. Notes on the study in general: Baseline diversity was lower in partial responders and progressors than complete responders. In newly diagnosed patients, baseline TCR diversity was reportedly below that of healthy donors.

V lost 1 base, J lost 3 bases, and 7 bases lay in between. The CDR3 totals 14 residues. The germline CDR1 and CDR2 sequences are SGHTA and FQGNSA. TCRdb keeps only in-frame clones here, not all; method: immunoSEQ multiplex PCR. This sample has around 21,000 clones, with about four fifths found just once. This clone appeared a few times. Its target is not known. Time point meaning: cycle 4 day 1 (C4D1), after less than 7 weeks of nivolumab. Relapse after autologous stem cell transplantation occurred in every patient, and brentuximab vedotin exposure varied. PBMCs were thawed, and CD8+ T cells were then isolated from them by magnetic negative selection.

The genes are TRBV7-2 and TRBJ2-1, with no clear D. The receptor was isolated from a human donor with classical Hodgkin lymphoma. Here the sequenced sample was CD8+ T cells from blood, taken before the fourth cycle of nivolumab. The CDR3: CASSLVFGYNEQFF. The CDR3 DNA follows: TGTGCCAGCAGCTTAGTATTTGGCTACAATGAGCAGTTCTTC.